Given below is one T cell receptor (beta chain) in context. What this receptor recognizes is not known. Base qualities were left out, and no much larger clone turns up one base away. The library was produced with the immunoSEQ multiplex PCR assay. For the multiplex PCR, a mixture combining 60 forward primers for TCR Vbeta segments and 13 reverse primers for TCR Jbeta segments was used. A multiplex PCR assay on genomic DNA amplified the CDR3 region of rearranged TCR beta genes. Amplified TCR beta libraries were sequenced as 87-base-pair reads on the Illumina HiSeq System. The authors' pipeline ran thus. In a later analysis, roughly 80 million unique TCR beta chains were counted across the approximately 640 repertoires, and around 10 million of these chains were shared by at least two donors. To remove PCR and sequencing errors, raw reads were error-corrected and collapsed into unique sequences using a nearest-neighbor algorithm that merged closely related sequences. V, D and J gene segments were assigned by aligning CDR3 sequences to IMGT reference sequences. For a sequence to be retained, a match of at least six nucleotides to both a V gene segment and a J gene segment was required. Rearrangements were called productive when the CDR3 lacked stop codons and stayed in frame with V and J; all others were non-productive. Following IMGT convention, CDR3 was defined as the stretch from the second conserved V-encoded cysteine to the conserved J-encoded phenylalanine. The earlier analysis of about 570 of the donors excluded any sequence lacking an unambiguous match to a single V gene segment. In an earlier analysis of 587 of the donors, a V segment was called functional when productive rearrangements were above 56.7%, and segregating when the standard deviation between donors exceeded 5%. A statistical classification framework was built to diagnose cytomegalovirus status from the catalog of TCR beta chain sequences. A later analysis assigned V and J genes by comparing TCR nucleotide sequences with IMGT/GENE-DB human TR gene sequences. The TCRdist pipeline was used in a later analysis to assign CDR3 sequences and most-parsimonious VDJ recombination scenarios. In a later analysis, each TCR beta chain was defined by its CDR3 amino acid sequence together with its V-gene family, and reads lacking a unique V-gene family were excluded. As a way to deal with suspected cross-contamination and a sequencing artifact, a later analysis dropped nearly 600 nucleotide sequences that were highly shared and had low generation probability. In a later analysis, a clonal expansion index was calculated for each public chain from normalized within-repertoire ranks of inferred template counts. Generation probabilities in a later analysis came from a VDJ recombination model fitted to out-of-frame rearrangements, and those results were checked against IGoR. In a later analysis, hypergeometric tests were used to score TCR-TCR, TCR-HLA and TCR-CMV co-occurrence, with a repertoire-size bias correction applied to TCR pairs. A later analysis estimated false discovery rates by permuting HLA or CMV assignments 20 times. A later analysis grouped co-occurring TCRs with DBSCAN, adding TCRdist sequence similarity when clustering within HLA-allele-positive subsets. Repertoires with fewer than 30,000 or more than 120,000 public chains were left out of co-occurrence clustering, as were five repertoires with anomalous nucleotide sharing. The immuneACCESS repertoire file appears here via TCRdb, limited to in-frame rearrangements. These files lack a portion of the clones; in checked studies, under half of the deficit traces to unresolved V genes, and the cause of the others is not known. Clone size and V and J calls were adopted from that table, with D and trimming inferred from the DNA. This sample is represented by 95,000 or so clones; 81% of them were singletons. Around 4.2% of the sample rests with the top ten.

Taken from the germline V gene (reference sequence), the CDR1 and CDR2 loops are LNHDA and SQIVND. CDR3 length: 14 amino acids, cysteine to phenylalanine. Kept here is only the CDR3 DNA, which spans 42 bases and is read in frame from base 1. V is clipped by 3 bases and J by 2 bases, and the sequence between their germline boundaries is 9 bases long. This record belongs to a study of cytomegalovirus exposure and HLA in healthy donors (dated by TCRdb to about 2017). In the study overall: An earlier analysis of roughly 570 of the donors reported around 280 Gb of sequence data and about 120 million unique TCR beta sequences obtained from approximately 180 million T cells. HLA typing included class I and class II loci at four-digit resolution. Along with the roughly 670-subject first cohort, a separate validation cohort of around 120 different subjects was used. The later analysis used no new phenotypic data to find candidate immune exposures, relying instead on TCR beta sequences and their occurrence across donors. Typing coverage differed by locus: A, B, C, DRB1 and DQB1 were typed in about 620-630 donors, DQA1 in 522, DPA1 in around 610, and DPB1 in just under 480. In an earlier analysis of more than 550 of the donors, high-throughput TCR beta sequencing was used to judge whether each TCR beta V gene segment behaved as functional or pseudogenic. The aim of the study was to test whether cataloging public T cell receptors could identify signatures of past pathogen exposure. Using immunosequencing, the study profiled T cell repertoires from approximately 700 subjects and related those repertoires to cytomegalovirus serostatus. High-throughput TCR immunosequencing, statistical association of individual TCRs with disease status, and machine learning were combined to predict cytomegalovirus infection status. About five DR-DQ haplotypes were treated as single units for association and clustering because of strong linkage in the cohort. To study patterns of TCR occurrence, a later analysis re-analyzed previously published TCR beta repertoires from 500 to 850 donors and added high-resolution HLA genotyping. In a later genetic analysis, genome-wide SNP genotypes for about three fifths of the roughly 670 donors were used, and that subset was treated as a discovery cohort. All discovery cohort repertoires had been generated on a single sequencing platform. Of the 300 to 500 genotyped donors, approximately 80% were placed in the genetic ancestry cluster associated with self-reported Caucasian donors. An early release that covered about 600 HLA-typed donors contained about 300 gigabases of sequencing data and about 84 million unique TCR sequences. Donor age, sex, ethnicity and CMV serostatus were collected together with the repertoire data. On average, over 200,000 unique TCR beta nucleotide sequences were sequenced per donor among a few hundred genotyped donors of the cohort, with roughly 19% of those sequences being non-productive. Study-wide conclusions, independent of this receptor: At a false discovery rate of 0.05, a later analysis linked 16,951 TCR beta sequences to specific HLA alleles. The classifier was reported to diagnose cytomegalovirus status with high specificity and sensitivity in both the original and validation cohorts. Only TCR beta chains were sequenced in this cohort, and the absence of alpha or paired-chain data limited detectable features. Most CMV-associated TCR beta chains appeared to be HLA-restricted in a later analysis, and the HLA associations seemed to be driven largely by CMV exposure. In a later analysis, HLA-associated TCR beta chains were found to be more clonally expanded and to have lower generation probabilities than equally common non-associated chains. In a later genetic analysis, fewer N-insertions in productive TCRs were reported among donors in an Asian-associated ancestry cluster than the roughly 700-donor mean. Several of the top co-occurrence clusters appeared to be linked to parvovirus B19, influenza, CMV and Epstein-Barr virus, according to a later analysis. An earlier analysis of around 500 of the donors showed that most TCR beta V segments appeared in productive rearrangements either about 87% or about 30% of the time, which broadly matched IMGT annotations. The presence/absence analyses assumed that sequencing depth was roughly uniform across donors, and that assumption may not be true. The sequencing pipeline was judged likely to have produced a cluster of highly shared sequence variants as a technical artifact. A further reported finding was that TCR beta sequences accurately predicted the HLA-A and HLA-B alleles for most subjects in the first cohort. In a later genetic analysis, a missense DCLRE1C variant was associated with V-gene and J-gene trimming of TCR beta chains, and the association was replicated in an independent cohort. A total of some 180 TCR beta chains were listed by the study as associated with cytomegalovirus. The authors suggested that the approach could potentially be generalized to other disease states and immunological phenotypes. Because counts were too low, some 16 rarely observed V segments, including chromosome 9 orphons, were excluded from the earlier analysis of 587 of the donors. Because the 87-base-pair reads could not distinguish some IMGT-functional V segments, including TRBV6-2 and TRBV6-3, those segments were excluded. In a later analysis, TCR association rates were found to vary across HLA loci, with the most associated TCRs seen for DRB1 alleles and the fewest for HLA-C alleles. In vitro tests confirmed that a few of the cytomegalovirus-associated TCR beta chains recognize cytomegalovirus antigens. HLA typing was unavailable for some donors at each locus, so association tests used only the typed subset. For the cohort, immune exposure information was limited to CMV serostatus. While some public TCRs were present in many individuals, most TCR sequences turned up only very rarely across donors. Strong co-occurrence of HLA alleles, especially DR and DQ, made assigning TCR associations to individual alleles difficult. Linkage disequilibrium might explain the correlated functional status among segregating V segments, but an unknown experimental factor could not be excluded.

The cohort consisted of some 670 healthy bone marrow donors. All cohort members were sampled while nominally healthy, although unrecorded immune exposures were likely present. The donor was CMV seropositive and belonged to the group of about 290 seropositive cohort members. Each donor provided a peripheral blood sample, and peripheral blood mononuclear cells were used for TCR beta sequencing. Genomic DNA was extracted from the blood cell samples with the Qiagen DNeasy Blood Extraction Kit. Recombination linked TRBV19 to TRBJ2-3, with no reliable assignment of the D segment. The sequencing input was PBMCs. The sequence came from a woman aged 70 to 79 in good health and CMV-seropositive. CDR3 sequence: CASSMTRPTDTQYF. The sequenced DNA is TGTGCCAGTAGTATGACTCGACCCACAGATACGCAGTATTTT.